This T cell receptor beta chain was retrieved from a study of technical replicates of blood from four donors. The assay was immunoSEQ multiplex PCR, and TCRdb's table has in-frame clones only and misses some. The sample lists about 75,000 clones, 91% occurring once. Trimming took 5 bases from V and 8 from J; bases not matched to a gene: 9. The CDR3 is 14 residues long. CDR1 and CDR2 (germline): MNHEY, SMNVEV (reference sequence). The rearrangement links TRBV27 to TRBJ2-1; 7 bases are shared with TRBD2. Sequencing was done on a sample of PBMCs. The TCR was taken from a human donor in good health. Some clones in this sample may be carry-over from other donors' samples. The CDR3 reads CASSLRDYGYEQFF. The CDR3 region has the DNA TGTGCCAGCAGTCTCCGGGACTATGGGTATGAGCAGTTCTTC.